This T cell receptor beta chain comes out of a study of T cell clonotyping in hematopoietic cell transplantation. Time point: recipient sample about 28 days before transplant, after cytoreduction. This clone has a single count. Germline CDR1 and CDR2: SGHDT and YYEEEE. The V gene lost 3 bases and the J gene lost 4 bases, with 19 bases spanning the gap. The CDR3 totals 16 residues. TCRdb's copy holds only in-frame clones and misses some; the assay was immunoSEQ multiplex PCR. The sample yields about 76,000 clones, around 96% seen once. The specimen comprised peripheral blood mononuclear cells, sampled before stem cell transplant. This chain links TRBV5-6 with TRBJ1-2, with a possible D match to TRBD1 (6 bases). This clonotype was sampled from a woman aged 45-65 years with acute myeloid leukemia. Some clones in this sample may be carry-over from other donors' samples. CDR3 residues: CASSSTRRTESYGYTF. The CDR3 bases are TGTGCCAGCAGCTCAACCAGACGGACAGAATCCTATGGCTACACCTTC.